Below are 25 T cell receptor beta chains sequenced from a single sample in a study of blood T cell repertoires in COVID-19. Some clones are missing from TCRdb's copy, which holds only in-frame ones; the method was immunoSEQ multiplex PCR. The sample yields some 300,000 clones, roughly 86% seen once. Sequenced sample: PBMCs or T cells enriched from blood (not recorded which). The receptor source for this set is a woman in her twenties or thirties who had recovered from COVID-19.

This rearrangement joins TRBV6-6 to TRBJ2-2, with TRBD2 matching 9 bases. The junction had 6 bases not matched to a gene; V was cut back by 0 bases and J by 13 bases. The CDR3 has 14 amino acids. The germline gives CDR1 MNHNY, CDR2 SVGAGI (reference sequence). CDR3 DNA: TGTGCCAGCAGTTACTCATGGGAAGCGGGAGGGCTGTTTTTT. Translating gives CASSYSWEAGGLFF.

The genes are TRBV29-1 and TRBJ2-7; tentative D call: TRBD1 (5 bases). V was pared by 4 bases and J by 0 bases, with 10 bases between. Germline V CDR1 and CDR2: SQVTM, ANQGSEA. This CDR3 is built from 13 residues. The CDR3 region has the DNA TGCAGCGTTGGCGGCAGGGACTCCTACGAGCAGTACTTC. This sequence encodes CSVGGRDSYEQYF.

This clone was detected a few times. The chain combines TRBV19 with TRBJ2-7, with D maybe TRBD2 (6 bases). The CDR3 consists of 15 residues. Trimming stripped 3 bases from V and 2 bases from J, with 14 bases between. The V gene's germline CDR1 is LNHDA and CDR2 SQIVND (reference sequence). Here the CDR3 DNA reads TGTGCCAGTAGTATGGGTGCCGGAGGGGCCTACGAGCAGTACTTC. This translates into CASSMGAGGAYEQYF. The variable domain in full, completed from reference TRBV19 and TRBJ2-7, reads DGGITQSPKYLFRKEGQNVTLSCEQNLNHDAMYWYRQDPGQGLRLIYYSQIVNDFQKGDIAEGYSVSREKKESFPLTVTSAQKNPTAFYLCASSMGAGGAYEQYFGPGTRLTVT.

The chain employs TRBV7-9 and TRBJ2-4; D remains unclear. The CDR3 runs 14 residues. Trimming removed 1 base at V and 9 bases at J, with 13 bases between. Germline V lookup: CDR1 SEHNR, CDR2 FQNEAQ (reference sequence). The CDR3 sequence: CASSLVYHGSIQYF. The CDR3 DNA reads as TGTGCCAGCAGCTTAGTTTATCACGGTAGCATTCAGTACTTC.

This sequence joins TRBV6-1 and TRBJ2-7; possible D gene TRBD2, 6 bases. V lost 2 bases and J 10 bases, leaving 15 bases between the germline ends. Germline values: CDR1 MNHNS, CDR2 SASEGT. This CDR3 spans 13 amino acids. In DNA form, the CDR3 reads TGTGCCAGCAGTGAATTGGGTATGGGACTCCAGTACTTC. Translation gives CASSELGMGLQYF.

CDR3 sequence (DNA): TGCGCCAGCAGCTTGACTACAGGGGAAGTGGATGGCTACACCTTC. Amino acid sequence: CASSLTTGEVDGYTF. The rearrangement uses TRBV5-1 and TRBJ1-2; TRBD1 agrees at 7 bases. With V trimmed by 1 base and J by 6 bases, 9 bases remained unmatched. This CDR3 region has 15 residues. Per the germline V gene, CDR1 is SGHRS and CDR2 is YFSETQ.

CDR3 amino acids: CASSEQGVSGNTIYF. As DNA, the CDR3 is TGCGCCAGCAGTGAGCAGGGGGTCTCTGGAAACACCATATATTTT. This rearrangement joins TRBV10-2 to TRBJ1-3, with 7 bases identical to TRBD1. This CDR3 comprises 15 residues. CDR1 and CDR2 from the germline V gene are WSHSY and SAAADI. With 2 bases clipped from V and 0 bases from J, the junction kept 1 base outside the gene matches.

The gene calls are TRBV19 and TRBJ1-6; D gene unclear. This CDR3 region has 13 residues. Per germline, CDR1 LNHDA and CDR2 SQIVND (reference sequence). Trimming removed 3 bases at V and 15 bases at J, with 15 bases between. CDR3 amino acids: CASSINPEAVLHF. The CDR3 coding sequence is TGTGCCAGTAGTATCAATCCAGAGGCAGTCCTCCACTTT.

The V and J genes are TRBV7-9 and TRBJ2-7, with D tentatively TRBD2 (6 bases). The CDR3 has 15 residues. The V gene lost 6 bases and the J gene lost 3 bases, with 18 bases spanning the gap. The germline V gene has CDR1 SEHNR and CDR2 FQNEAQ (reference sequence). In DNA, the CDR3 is TGTGCCAGCAGTCCACCGGGACTCATGAACTACGAGCAGTACTTC. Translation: CASSPPGLMNYEQYF.

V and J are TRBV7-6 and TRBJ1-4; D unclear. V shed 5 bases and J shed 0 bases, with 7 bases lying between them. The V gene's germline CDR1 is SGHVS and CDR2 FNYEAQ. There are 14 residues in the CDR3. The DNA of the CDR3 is TGTGCCAGCAGCAAAGCTGCAACTAATGAAAAACTGTTTTTT. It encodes CASSKAATNEKLFF.

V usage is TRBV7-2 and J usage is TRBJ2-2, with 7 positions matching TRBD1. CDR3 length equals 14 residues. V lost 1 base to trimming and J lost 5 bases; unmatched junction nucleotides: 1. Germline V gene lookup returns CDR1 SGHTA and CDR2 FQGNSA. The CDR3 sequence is CASSLVGQTGELFF. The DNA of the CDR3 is TGTGCCAGCAGCTTAGTGGGACAGACCGGGGAGCTGTTTTTT.

This CDR3 reads CAAGGSSYEQYF. As DNA, the CDR3 is TGTGCCGCGGGCGGGAGCTCCTACGAGCAGTACTTC. The chain employs TRBV6-5 and TRBJ2-7; 7 bases agree with TRBD2. Germline V gene sequence: CDR1 MNHEY, CDR2 SVGAGI. Trimming took 11 bases from V and 0 from J; bases not matched to a gene: 4. The CDR3 has 12 amino acids.

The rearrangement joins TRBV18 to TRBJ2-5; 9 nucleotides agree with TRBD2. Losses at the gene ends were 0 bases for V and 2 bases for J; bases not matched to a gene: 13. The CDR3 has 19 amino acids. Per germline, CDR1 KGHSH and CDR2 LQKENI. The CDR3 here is CASSPPRGSGSALQETQYF. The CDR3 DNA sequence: TGTGCCAGCTCACCACCTCGCGGTAGCGGGAGCGCATTACAAGAGACCCAGTACTTC.

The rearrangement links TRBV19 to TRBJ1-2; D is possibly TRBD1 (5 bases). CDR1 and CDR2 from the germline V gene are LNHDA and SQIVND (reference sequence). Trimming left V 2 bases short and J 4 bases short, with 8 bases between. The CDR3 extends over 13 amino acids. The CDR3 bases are TGTGCCAGTAGTATAACAGGACGCTATGGCTACACCTTC. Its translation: CASSITGRYGYTF.

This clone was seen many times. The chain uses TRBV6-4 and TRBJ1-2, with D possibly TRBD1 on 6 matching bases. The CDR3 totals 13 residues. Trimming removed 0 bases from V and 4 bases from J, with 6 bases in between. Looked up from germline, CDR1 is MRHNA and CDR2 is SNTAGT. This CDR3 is CASSDSDSYGYTF. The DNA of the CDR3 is TGTGCCAGCAGTGACTCGGACAGCTATGGCTACACCTTC.

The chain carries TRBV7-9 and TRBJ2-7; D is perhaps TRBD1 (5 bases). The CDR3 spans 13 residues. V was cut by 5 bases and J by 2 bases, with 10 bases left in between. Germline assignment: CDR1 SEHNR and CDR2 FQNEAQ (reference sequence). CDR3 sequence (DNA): TGTGCCAGCAGCCCGGACATAGCCTACGAGCAGTACTTC. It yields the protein CASSPDIAYEQYF. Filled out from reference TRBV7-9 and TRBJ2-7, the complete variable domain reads DTGVSQNPRHKITKRGQNVTFRCDPISEHNRLYWYRQTLGQGPEFLTYFQNEAQLEKSRLLSDRFSAERPKGSFSTLEIQRTEQGDSAMYLCASSPDIAYEQYFGPGTRLTVT.

The CDR3 DNA is TGTGCCAGCTCACCCCCAGGCAGTGAGCAGTTCTTC. This translates into CASSPPGSEQFF. This chain uses TRBV18 with TRBJ2-1; D not certain. Germline V gives CDR1 KGHSH, CDR2 LQKENI. Trimming took 3 bases from V and 9 from J, leaving 9 bases between them. This CDR3 has 12 amino acids.

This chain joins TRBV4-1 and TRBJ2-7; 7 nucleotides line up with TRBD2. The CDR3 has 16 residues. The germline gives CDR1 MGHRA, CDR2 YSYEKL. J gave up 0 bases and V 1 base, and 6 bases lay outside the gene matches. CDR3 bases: TGCGCCAGCAGCCAAGTGGGCGGGAGTAACTCCTACGAGCAGTACTTC. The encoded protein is CASSQVGGSNSYEQYF.

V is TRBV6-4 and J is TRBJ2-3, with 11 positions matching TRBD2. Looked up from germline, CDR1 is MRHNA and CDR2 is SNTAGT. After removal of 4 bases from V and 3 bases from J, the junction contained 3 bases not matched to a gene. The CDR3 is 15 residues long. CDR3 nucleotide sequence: TGTGCCAGCAGTGTTTTAGCGGGAGGGACAGATACGCAGTATTTT. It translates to CASSVLAGGTDTQYF.

This chain's CDR3 is CASSPALAGGINEQFF. DNA of the CDR3: TGTGCCAGCAGCCCTGCCCTAGCGGGAGGTATCAATGAGCAGTTCTTC. The rearrangement joins TRBV2 to TRBJ2-1; 11 nucleotides align to TRBD2. The CDR3 covers 16 residues. With V trimmed by 6 bases and J by 6 bases, 10 bases remained unmatched. Germline-derived CDR1 and CDR2 are SNHLY and FYNNEI.

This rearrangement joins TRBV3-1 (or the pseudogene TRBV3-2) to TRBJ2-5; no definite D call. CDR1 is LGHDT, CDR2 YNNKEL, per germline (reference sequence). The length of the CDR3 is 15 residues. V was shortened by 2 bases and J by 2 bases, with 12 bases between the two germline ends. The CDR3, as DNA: TGTGCCAGCAGCCAAAATACCGGAGCACAAGAGACCCAGTACTTC. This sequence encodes CASSQNTGAQETQYF.

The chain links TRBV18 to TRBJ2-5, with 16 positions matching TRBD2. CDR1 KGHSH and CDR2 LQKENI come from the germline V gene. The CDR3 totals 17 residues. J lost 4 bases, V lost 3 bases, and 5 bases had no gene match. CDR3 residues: CASSPGTSGRAAETQYF. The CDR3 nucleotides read TGTGCCAGCTCACCGGGGACTAGCGGGAGGGCCGCAGAGACCCAGTACTTC.

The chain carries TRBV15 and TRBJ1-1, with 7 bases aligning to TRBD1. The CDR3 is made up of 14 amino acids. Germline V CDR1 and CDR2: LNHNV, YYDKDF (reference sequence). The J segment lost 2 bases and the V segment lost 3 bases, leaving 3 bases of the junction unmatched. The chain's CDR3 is CATSRGQINTEAFF. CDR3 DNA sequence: TGTGCCACCAGCAGGGGACAGATAAACACTGAAGCTTTCTTT.

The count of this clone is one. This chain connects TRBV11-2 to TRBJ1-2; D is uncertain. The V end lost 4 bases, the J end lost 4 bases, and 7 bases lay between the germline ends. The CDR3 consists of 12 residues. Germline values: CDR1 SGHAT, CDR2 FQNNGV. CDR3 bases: TGTGCCAGCAGCTCCCCCTCCTATGGCTACACCTTC. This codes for CASSSPSYGYTF.

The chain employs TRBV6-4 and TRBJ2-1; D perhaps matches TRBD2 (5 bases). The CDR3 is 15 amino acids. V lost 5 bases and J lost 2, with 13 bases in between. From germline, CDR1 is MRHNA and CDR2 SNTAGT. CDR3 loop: CASSPDGSPYNEQFF. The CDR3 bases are TGTGCCAGCAGTCCAGATGGGAGCCCCTACAATGAGCAGTTCTTC.